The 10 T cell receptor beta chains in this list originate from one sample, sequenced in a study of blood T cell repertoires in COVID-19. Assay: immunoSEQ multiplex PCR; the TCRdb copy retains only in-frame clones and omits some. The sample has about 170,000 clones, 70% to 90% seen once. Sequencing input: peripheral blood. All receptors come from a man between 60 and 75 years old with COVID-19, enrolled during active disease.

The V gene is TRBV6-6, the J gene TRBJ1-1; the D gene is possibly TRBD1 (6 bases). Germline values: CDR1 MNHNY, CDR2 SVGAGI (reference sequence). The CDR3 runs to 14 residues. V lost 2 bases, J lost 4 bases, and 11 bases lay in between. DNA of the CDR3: TGTGCCAGCAGTTACGCGGGGGCGGGCACTGAAGCTTTCTTT. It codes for CASSYAGAGTEAFF.

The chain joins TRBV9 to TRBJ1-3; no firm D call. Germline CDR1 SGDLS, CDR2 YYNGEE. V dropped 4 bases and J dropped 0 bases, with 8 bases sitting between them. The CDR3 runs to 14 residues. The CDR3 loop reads CASSPQISGNTIYF. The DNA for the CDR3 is TGTGCCAGCAGCCCACAGATCTCTGGAAACACCATATATTTT. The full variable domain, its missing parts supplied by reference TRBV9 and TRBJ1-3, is DSGVTQTPKHLITATGQRVTLRCSPRSGDLSVYWYQQSLDQGLQFLIQYYNGEERAKGNILERFSAQQFPDLHSELNLSSLELGDSALYFCASSPQISGNTIYFGEGSWLTVV.

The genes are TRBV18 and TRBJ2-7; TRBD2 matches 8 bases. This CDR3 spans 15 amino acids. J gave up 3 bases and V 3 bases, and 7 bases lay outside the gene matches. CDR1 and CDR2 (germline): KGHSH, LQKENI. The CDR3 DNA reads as TGTGCCAGCTCACCCCCGACTAGCGCTCACTACGAGCAGTACTTC. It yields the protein CASSPPTSAHYEQYF. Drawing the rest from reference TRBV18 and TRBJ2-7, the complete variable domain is NAGVMQNPRHLVRRRGQEARLRCSPMKGHSHVYWYRQLPEEGLKFMVYLQKENIIDESGMPKERFSAEFPKEGPSILRIQQVVRGDSAAYFCASSPPTSAHYEQYFGPGTRLTVT.

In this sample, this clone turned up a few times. CDR3 bases: TGTGCCAGTAGGTCTCAGGGAGGGAACACTGAAGCTTTCTTT. This gives the protein CASRSQGGNTEAFF. The rearrangement links TRBV19 to TRBJ1-1; tentative D call: TRBD1 (5 bases). CDR1 and CDR2 from the germline V gene are LNHDA and SQIVND (reference sequence). Trimming took 6 bases from V and 1 from J, leaving 12 bases between them. This CDR3 comprises 14 residues. Drawing the rest from reference TRBV19 and TRBJ1-1, the complete variable domain is DGGITQSPKYLFRKEGQNVTLSCEQNLNHDAMYWYRQDPGQGLRLIYYSQIVNDFQKGDIAEGYSVSREKKESFPLTVTSAQKNPTAFYLCASRSQGGNTEAFFGQGTRLTVV.

CDR3 sequence: CASSFKPGQGAFSNQPQHF. CDR3 DNA: TGTGCCAGCAGCTTCAAACCGGGACAGGGGGCATTTAGCAATCAGCCCCAGCATTTT. This chain uses TRBV5-6 with TRBJ1-5, with 12 nucleotides matching TRBD1. The CDR3 loop spans 19 amino acids. Trimming removed 2 bases from V and 0 bases from J; junction bases left unmatched: 9. CDR1 is SGHDT, CDR2 YYEEEE, per germline.

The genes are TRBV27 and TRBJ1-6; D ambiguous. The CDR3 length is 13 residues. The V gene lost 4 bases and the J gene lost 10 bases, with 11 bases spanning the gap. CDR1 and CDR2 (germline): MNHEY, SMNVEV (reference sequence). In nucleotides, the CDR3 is TGTGCCAGCAGTTCCCCCTTTTCCTCACCCCTCCACTTT. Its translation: CASSSPFSSPLHF.

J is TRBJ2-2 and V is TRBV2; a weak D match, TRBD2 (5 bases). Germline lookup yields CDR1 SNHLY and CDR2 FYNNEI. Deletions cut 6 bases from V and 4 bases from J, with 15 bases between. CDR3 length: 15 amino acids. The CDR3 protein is CASRTGAGVTGELFF. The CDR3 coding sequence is TGTGCCAGCAGGACCGGTGCGGGCGTCACCGGGGAGCTGTTTTTT.

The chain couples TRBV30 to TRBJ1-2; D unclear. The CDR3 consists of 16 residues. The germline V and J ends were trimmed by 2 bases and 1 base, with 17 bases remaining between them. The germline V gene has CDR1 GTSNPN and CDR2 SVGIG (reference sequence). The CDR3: CAWSSRPGASNYGYTF. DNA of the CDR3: TGTGCCTGGAGTTCCCGCCCGGGAGCCAGTAACTATGGCTACACCTTC.

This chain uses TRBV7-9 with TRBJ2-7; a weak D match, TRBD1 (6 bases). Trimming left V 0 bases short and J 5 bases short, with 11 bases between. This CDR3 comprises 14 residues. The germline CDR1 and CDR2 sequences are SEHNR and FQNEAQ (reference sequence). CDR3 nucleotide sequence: TGTGCCAGCAGCTTAGCCGAACAGGGCGACGAGCAGTACTTC. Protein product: CASSLAEQGDEQYF. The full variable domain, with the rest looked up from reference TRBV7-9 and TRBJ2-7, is DTGVSQNPRHKITKRGQNVTFRCDPISEHNRLYWYRQTLGQGPEFLTYFQNEAQLEKSRLLSDRFSAERPKGSFSTLEIQRTEQGDSAMYLCASSLAEQGDEQYFGPGTRLTVT.

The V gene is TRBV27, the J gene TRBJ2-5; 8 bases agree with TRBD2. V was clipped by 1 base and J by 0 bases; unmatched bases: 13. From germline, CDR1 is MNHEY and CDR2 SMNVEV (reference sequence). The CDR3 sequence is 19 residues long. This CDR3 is CASSLLAAGAGADQETQYF. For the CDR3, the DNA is TGTGCCAGCAGTTTATTGGCAGCGGGAGCGGGGGCCGACCAAGAGACCCAGTACTTC.